A selection of T cell receptor beta chains follows, all from one sample in a study of T cell clones after liver transplantation. TCRdb keeps only in-frame clones here, not all; method: immunoSEQ multiplex PCR. This sample has roughly 17,000 clones; about 84% occur once, and the top ten carry under 40%. The source was CD8+ T cells from blood, collected around 50 months after liver transplant. The origin of the receptors is a human patient who received a liver transplant. Among the T cells, some may be from the graft donor. Each CDR3 is given with its conserved first and last residue. A D gene is named only where the DNA matches it firmly.

TRBJ1-4 TRBV7-7 TRBD1 CASSPGQGAVYEKLFF TGTGCCAGCAGTCCGGGACAGGGGGCGGTTTATGAAAAACTGTTTTTT
TRBJ2-1 TRBV25-1 TRBD2 CASSDPPTSSYNEQFF TGTGCCAGCAGTGATCCCCCGACTAGCTCTTACAATGAGCAGTTCTTC
TRBJ2-5 TRBV27 TRBD2 CASSPGGQATQYF TGTGCCAGCAGCCCGGGGGGGCAAGCGACCCAGTACTTC
TRBJ2-1 TRBV19 . CASNGGSDYNEQFF TGTGCCAGTAATGGTGGTTCGGATTACAATGAGCAGTTCTTC
TRBJ2-3 TRBV6-5 TRBD2 CASSPSGGTGDTQYF TGTGCCAGCAGCCCCTCGGGAGGGACGGGAGATACGCAGTATTTT
TRBJ2-1 TRBV27 TRBD2 CASSSRLLAGPTREQFF TGTGCCAGCAGTTCCCGGCTTTTAGCGGGACCGACGCGGGAGCAGTTCTTC
TRBJ1-2 TRBV4-2 . CASSQERTGSYGYTF TGTGCCAGCAGCCAAGAGAGAACGGGCAGCTATGGCTACACCTTC
TRBJ2-3 TRBV27 . CASSLQGMGTDTQYF TGTGCCAGCAGTTTACAGGGGATGGGTACAGATACGCAGTATTTT
TRBJ2-5 TRBV7-3 TRBD1 CASSSGQGGVETQYF TGTGCCAGCAGCTCGGGACAGGGTGGAGTGGAGACCCAGTACTTC
TRBJ2-1 TRBV7-2 . CASGHNEQFF TGTGCCAGCGGCCACAATGAGCAGTTCTTC
TRBJ2-1 TRBV27 . CASASPPGAYNEQFF TGTGCCAGCGCTAGCCCCCCGGGCGCCTACAATGAGCAGTTCTTC
TRBJ2-7 TRBV9 . CASSPAGTMSPQYF TGTGCCAGCAGCCCCGCCGGGACAATGAGTCCGCAGTACTTC
TRBJ2-1 TRBV5-1 TRBD2 CASSRGRGLAGFEQFF TGCGCCAGCAGCCGCGGCAGGGGACTAGCGGGATTTGAGCAGTTCTTC
TRBJ2-7 TRBV19 TRBD2 CASSSIEYAGEVYEQYF TGTGCCAGTAGTAGTATAGAGTACGCGGGAGAGGTGTACGAGCAGTACTTC
TRBJ2-3 TRBV6-5 . CASSQGPSTDTQYF TGTGCCAGCAGTCAGGGGCCTAGCACAGATACGCAGTATTTT
TRBJ2-7 TRBV7-3 . CASSLKSGGYEQYF TGTGCCAGCAGCTTAAAATCCGGTGGATACGAGCAGTACTTC
TRBJ1-4 TRBV25-1 . CASSRNRRNEKLFF TGTGCCAGCAGTCGCAACAGACGGAATGAAAAACTGTTTTTT
TRBJ2-5 TRBV6-5 TRBD2 CASSYSSWEGEETQYF TGTGCCAGCAGTTACTCCTCTTGGGAGGGAGAGGAGACCCAGTACTTC
TRBJ1-1 TRBV25-1 . CASSDFTAEAFF TGTGCCAGCAGTGATTTCACAGCCGAAGCTTTCTTT
TRBJ1-1 TRBV7-9 TRBD1 CATDDRGIKDTEAFF TGTGCCACTGATGACAGGGGTATTAAGGACACTGAAGCTTTCTTT
TRBJ2-7 TRBV29-1 TRBD1 CSVEDGGDRGWKGEQYF TGCAGCGTTGAGGATGGAGGGGACAGGGGATGGAAGGGCGAGCAGTACTTC
TRBJ2-7 TRBV5-5 TRBD1 CASSLGRTGSYEQYF TGTGCCAGCAGCTTGGGGAGGACAGGGTCCTACGAGCAGTACTTC
TRBJ2-1 TRBV5-4 TRBD2 CASGDPGLGREQFF TGTGCCAGCGGAGACCCGGGACTAGGGCGTGAGCAGTTCTTC